Listed below are T cell receptor beta chains from one sample, sequenced in a study of blood T cell repertoires in COVID-19. TCRdb's copy holds only in-frame clones and misses some; the assay was immunoSEQ multiplex PCR. The data hold 350,000 to 500,000 clones, with roughly 84% observed a single time. The source material was PBMCs or T cells enriched from blood (not recorded which). These receptors came from a woman in her late teens or twenties who had been exposed to COVID-19. CDR3s include the opening cysteine and the closing phenylalanine or tryptophan. A D gene is named only where the DNA matches it firmly. Size is omitted from some rows. Given values are once, few, many or a class for expanded clones.

cdr3_nt | cdr3_aa | j_call | d_call | clone_size | v_call
TGTGCCAGCAGTTACGTTTGGCGGAACCAAGAGACCCAGTACTTC | CASSYVWRNQETQYF | TRBJ2-5 | . | few | TRBV6-2/TRBV6-3
TGTGCCAGCAGCTTAGTAGGAGGACAGGGGGAATGGAGGACTGAAGCTTTCTTT | CASSLVGGQGEWRTEAFF | TRBJ1-1 | TRBD1 | . | TRBV13
TGTGCCAGCAGCCAAGGAAGGAGACCTGCCTTGGAGACCCAGTACTTC | CASSQGRRPALETQYF | TRBJ2-5 | . | . | TRBV27
TGTGCCAGCAGCTTGGCGGGGGAAACCCACAATGAGCAGTTCTTC | CASSLAGETHNEQFF | TRBJ2-1 | . | many | TRBV5-5
TGTGCCAGTAGAGCCCCTCGGTCAGATACGCAGTATTTT | CASRAPRSDTQYF | TRBJ2-3 | . | . | TRBV19
TGCGCCAGCAGCTTGAATTCGGGGGCTAATGAAAAACTGTTTTTT | CASSLNSGANEKLFF | TRBJ1-4 | . | few | TRBV5-1
TGTGCCAGCAACCCGACAGGGGCAAGGACTGAAGCTTTCTTT | CASNPTGARTEAFF | TRBJ1-1 | TRBD1 | . | TRBV9
TGCGCCAGCAGCCCGACTAGCGGCGGGGGTGGTGCTGAGCAGTTCTTC | CASSPTSGGGGAEQFF | TRBJ2-1 | TRBD2 | . | TRBV5-1
TGTGCCAGCTCACCACCCGGGACAGGGCTAAACGAGCAGTACTTC | CASSPPGTGLNEQYF | TRBJ2-7 | TRBD1 | few | TRBV18
TGTGCCAGCAGTTTACGACTAGCGGGGGCCTACAATGAGCAGTTCTTC | CASSLRLAGAYNEQFF | TRBJ2-1 | TRBD2 | . | TRBV6-5
TGCGCCAGCGGTGCAGGGGGAAATTCACCCCTCCACTTT | CASGAGGNSPLHF | TRBJ1-6 | TRBD1 | few | TRBV10-1
TGTGCCAGCAGCCAAGCATCCGGGGGTGGCGAGCAGTACTTC | CASSQASGGGEQYF | TRBJ2-7 | . | . | TRBV3-1/TRBV3-2
TGTGCCAGCAGCTTATTGGCTAGCGGGAGACTCGATGAGCAGTTCTTC | CASSLLASGRLDEQFF | TRBJ2-1 | TRBD2 | . | TRBV7-8
TGTGCCAGTATGGTGGGGGGGCATCAGCCCCAGCATTTT | CASMVGGHQPQHF | TRBJ1-5 | . | . | TRBV19
TGTGCCACCGATTGGGGAGGGAACGATGGCTACACCTTC | CATDWGGNDGYTF | TRBJ1-2 | . | . | TRBV19
TGCGCCAGCAGCCCCAGTATGCAGGGGGCGAATTCACCCCTCCACTTT | CASSPSMQGANSPLHF | TRBJ1-6 | TRBD1 | . | TRBV4-3
TGTGCCAGCTCACCTACTACAGGGCAGAATGGAAACACCATATATTTT | CASSPTTGQNGNTIYF | TRBJ1-3 | . | . | TRBV18
TGTGCCAGCAGCCAAGTTATGAGGGACAGCTCCCTTTACGAGCAGTACTTC | CASSQVMRDSSLYEQYF | TRBJ2-7 | TRBD1 | . | TRBV4-2
TGTGCCAGCAGTACAGGACAGGGAGGGAACACTGAAGCTTTCTTT | CASSTGQGGNTEAFF | TRBJ1-1 | TRBD1 | . | TRBV6-5
TGTGCCATCAGTGACCCCGGACTAGCTACCTACGAGCAGTACTTC | CAISDPGLATYEQYF | TRBJ2-7 | TRBD2 | . | TRBV10-3
TGTGCCAGCTCACCCACGACTAGCGCCGGCTACGAGCAGTACTTC | CASSPTTSAGYEQYF | TRBJ2-7 | TRBD2 | . | TRBV18
TGTGCCAGCAGCGTAGGAGACACCTACGAGCAGTACTTC | CASSVGDTYEQYF | TRBJ2-7 | . | . | TRBV9
TGTGCCAGCAGCCACGATCTGGACAGGTCGGCCTACAATGAGCAGTTCTTC | CASSHDLDRSAYNEQFF | TRBJ2-1 | TRBD1 | few | TRBV3-1/TRBV3-2
TGTGCCAGCAGCCTCCAGGGCGTGGGCGGGGAGCTGTTTTTT | CASSLQGVGGELFF | TRBJ2-2 | . | . | TRBV9
TGTGCCACCAGAGACAGGAGGAACACTGAAGCTTTCTTT | CATRDRRNTEAFF | TRBJ1-1 | . | . | TRBV24-1
TGTGCCAGCTCCCAAGGGGCAGCGACATCCTACGAGCAGTACTTC | CASSQGAATSYEQYF | TRBJ2-7 | . | . | TRBV18
TGTGCCAGCAGCTGGGGACTAGCGGAGGCATCGACCCAGTACTTC | CASSWGLAEASTQYF | TRBJ2-5 | TRBD2 | . | TRBV11-2
TGTGCCAGCAGTGATTCCCCGGGGGTGGACACTGAAGCTTTCTTT | CASSDSPGVDTEAFF | TRBJ1-1 | . | . | TRBV2
TGTGCCAGCAGTTCCTCGAGGACCGCCCGGGGACCCCTCCACTTT | CASSSSRTARGPLHF | TRBJ1-6 | . | . | TRBV6-5
TGTGCCAGCAGCAATAGCGAGAGAGGGGCTCGGGGGGAGACCCAGTACTTC | CASSNSERGARGETQYF | TRBJ2-5 | . | . | TRBV2
TGCGCCAGCAGCTTGGACAGGGTAGAAGGAAACACCATATATTTT | CASSLDRVEGNTIYF | TRBJ1-3 | . | . | TRBV5-1
TGCAGCGTTGAAGAAGCGCAGGGGGCGAGGGAAAAACTGTTTTTT | CSVEEAQGAREKLFF | TRBJ1-4 | TRBD1 | . | TRBV29-1